This TCR beta chain was recovered during a study of sequential checkpoint blockade in melanoma. Study-level background: Arm A got nivolumab then ipilimumab; arm B the reverse, 1:1. Maintenance nivolumab came after either treatment sequence. Points from the study as a whole: Pretreatment TIL clonality tracked with response in the nivolumab-first arm.

This CDR3 region has 16 residues. The V gene end was trimmed by 6 bases and the J gene end by 3 bases; junction bases not matched to a gene: 8. Germline-derived CDR1 and CDR2 are MGHDK and SYGVNS. Data came from immunoSEQ multiplex PCR; TCRdb stores just in-frame clones and leaves some out. The sample lists 5,000 to 6,000 clones, about a quarter seen once, with 22% in the top ten. Indicated treatment: randomized to nivolumab then ipilimumab (arm A) or the reverse (arm B). As for this clone: Its specificity is unknown.

The sample was tumor tissue (inferred from file names), taken from a patient given nivolumab and ipilimumab in sequence. The chain employs TRBV25-1 and TRBJ2-3; 11 bases are a match to TRBD2. The TCR originated in a human donor with melanoma. The CDR3 region has the DNA TGTGCCAGCAGAGGAGTAGCGGGAGGGATGACAGATACGCAGTATTTT. This sequence encodes CASRGVAGGMTDTQYF.